The entry below gives a single T cell receptor (beta chain) sequence along with its context. Its cognate antigen is unknown. This entry comes from a study of vaccination effects on CD4 cells after COVID-19. Findings and limits, study-wide: After vaccination of healthy people, only 1 of 255 vaccine-induced clones cross-reacted with common cold coronaviruses.

The protocol was immunoSEQ multiplex PCR, while the TCRdb copy is restricted to in-frame clones and leaves out a portion. The table lists about 15,000 clones, 65% to 75% of them singletons. CDR1 SNHLY and CDR2 FYNNEI come from the germline V gene. Between the trimmed V and J ends, which lost 9 bases and 0 bases, there was a span of 12 bases. The CDR3 totals 13 residues. Pools of viral peptides were used by the ViraFEST assay to expand antigen-specific CD4+ T cells ahead of sequencing. Upon completion of about ten days in culture, CD4+ T cells were isolated. Each person got two doses of an mRNA SARS-CoV-2 vaccine, BNT162b2 or mRNA-1273. Vaccine recipients had no previous SARS-CoV-2 infection; their nucleocapsid antibodies were negative. The authors replaced half the medium with IL-2 medium on days 3 and 7.

The sequence was collected from a human donor who received a COVID-19 vaccine. Sequencing used CD4+ T cells from PBMCs cultured with HCoV-NL63 spike peptides, obtained after COVID-19 vaccination. J is TRBJ2-7 and V is TRBV2; no firm D call. CDR3 amino acids: CARREPSSYEQYF. The CDR3 DNA follows: TGTGCCAGAAGAGAACCTAGCTCCTACGAGCAGTACTTC.